The 21 T cell receptor beta chains presented below share a single source sample, sequenced in a study of blood T cell repertoires in COVID-19. Some clones are missing from TCRdb's copy, which holds only in-frame ones; the method was immunoSEQ multiplex PCR. This sample has about 250,000 clones, with approximately 86% found just once. Sample: PBMCs or T cells enriched from blood (not recorded which). The receptors were sampled from a woman aged 25 to 39 with acute COVID-19.

Only a few counts were recorded for this clone. V and J are TRBV9 and TRBJ2-1; 11 bases align to TRBD2. The germline V gene encodes CDR1 SGDLS and CDR2 YYNGEE. The J segment lost 7 bases and the V segment lost 3 bases, leaving 6 bases of the junction unmatched. The CDR3 contains 15 residues. CDR3 residues: CASSELSGGANEQFF. The DNA for the CDR3 is TGTGCCAGCAGCGAACTTAGCGGGGGGGCAAATGAGCAGTTCTTC.

In this sample, this clone turned up once. V and J are TRBV7-3 and TRBJ2-1; 11 bases line up with TRBD2. This CDR3 has 16 amino acids. With 4 bases clipped from V and 2 bases from J, the junction kept 4 bases outside the gene matches. CDR1 SGHTA and CDR2 FQGTGA come from the germline V gene. The CDR3 reads CASSSLAGGAYNEQFF. As DNA, the CDR3 is TGTGCCAGCAGCTCTTTAGCGGGAGGGGCCTACAATGAGCAGTTCTTC.

The V call is TRBV4-1, the J call TRBJ2-7, with 12 bases that match TRBD1. The length of the CDR3 is 16 residues. The germline CDR1 and CDR2 sequences are MGHRA and YSYEKL. With 4 bases clipped from V and 4 bases from J, the junction kept 8 bases outside the gene matches. The CDR3 sequence is CASSPGGTGGLYEQYF. For the CDR3, the DNA is TGCGCCAGCAGCCCGGGAGGGACAGGGGGCCTGTACGAGCAGTACTTC.

CDR3: CASSNGIYEQYF. The CDR3 DNA is TGTGCCAGCAGCAACGGGATCTACGAGCAGTACTTC. The chain combines TRBV6-6 with TRBJ2-7, with a tentative D call TRBD2 (5 bases). The V gene lost 6 bases and the J gene lost 3 bases, with 9 bases spanning the gap. Germline CDR1 is MNHNY and CDR2 is SVGAGI (reference sequence). The CDR3 sequence is 12 residues long.

The chain carries TRBV4-3 and TRBJ2-7; no definite D call. This CDR3 region has 15 residues. V shed 0 bases and J shed 0 bases, with 9 bases lying between them. Germline V CDR1 and CDR2: LGHNA, YSLEER. The DNA of the CDR3 is TGCGCCAGCAGCCAAGAGGCAGAATACTCCTACGAGCAGTACTTC. Translating gives CASSQEAEYSYEQYF.

The chain has TRBV7-9 and TRBJ1-2, with D possibly TRBD1 on 5 matching bases. Trimming cost V 0 bases and J 4 bases, with 6 bases left between them. The germline V gene encodes CDR1 SEHNR and CDR2 FQNEAQ (reference sequence). CDR3 length: 13 residues. The CDR3 region has the DNA TGTGCCAGCAGCTTAGCGGGGGGCTATGGCTACACCTTC. As protein: CASSLAGGYGYTF.

CDR3 DNA: TGTGCCAGCAGCTCACAGGGGGCTGCTGGGGCCAACGTCCTGACTTTC. Residues: CASSSQGAAGANVLTF. The V gene is TRBV7-8, the J gene TRBJ2-6; 9 nucleotides match TRBD1. This CDR3 comprises 16 residues. V lost 4 bases and J lost 2; bases outside the gene matches: 3. Germline CDR1 SGHVS, CDR2 FQNEAQ.

The chain joins TRBV28 to TRBJ1-6; 10 bases are shared with TRBD1. The CDR3 spans 15 residues. The J segment lost 11 bases and the V segment lost 3 bases, leaving 7 bases of the junction unmatched. CDR1 is MDHEN, CDR2 SYDVKM, per germline. CDR3 in DNA: TGTGCCAGCAGTTTGGGACAGGGGTTTCGGACACCCCTCCACTTT. Its protein product is CASSLGQGFRTPLHF. The full variable domain, its missing parts supplied by reference TRBV28 and TRBJ1-6, is DVKVTQSSRYLVKRTGEKVFLECVQDMDHENMFWYRQDPGLGLRLIYFSYDVKMKEKGDIPEGYSVSREKKERFSLILESASTNQTSMYLCASSLGQGFRTPLHFGNGTRLTVT.

V gene TRBV5-8 combines with J gene TRBJ2-7; 9 nucleotides line up with TRBD2. The V gene end was trimmed by 2 bases and the J gene end by 1 base; junction bases not matched to a gene: 1. This CDR3 region has 14 residues. Germline V gene data show CDR1 as SGHTS and CDR2 as YDEGEE. DNA for the CDR3: TGTGCCAGCAGCTTTAGCGGGAGTTCCTACGAGCAGTACTTC. This encodes CASSFSGSSYEQYF.

This clone was observed once. This chain uses TRBV29-1 with TRBJ2-2; D gene uncertain. This CDR3 spans 12 amino acids. Trimming cost V 7 bases and J 4 bases, with 10 bases left between them. Per germline, CDR1 SQVTM and CDR2 ANQGSEA. CDR3 nucleotide sequence: TGCAGCGGGGGTCAGGTCACCGGGGAGCTGTTTTTT. Its protein product is CSGGQVTGELFF.

In its sample, this clone was seen once. The chain links TRBV5-1 to TRBJ1-2; D is ambiguous. Trimming removed 0 bases at V and 8 bases at J, with 17 bases between. This CDR3 is built from 15 residues. Germline V gives CDR1 SGHRS, CDR2 YFSETQ. CDR3: CASSLDSEKAGGYTF. Written as DNA, the CDR3 is TGCGCCAGCAGCTTGGACTCAGAGAAAGCGGGGGGCTACACCTTC. Full variable domain (remainder filled in from reference TRBV5-1 and TRBJ1-2): KAGVTQTPRYLIKTRGQQVTLSCSPISGHRSVSWYQQTPGQGLQFLFEYFSETQRNKGNFPGRFSGRQFSNSRSEMNVSTLELGDSALYLCASSLDSEKAGGYTFGSGTRLTVV.

The chain employs TRBV5-5 and TRBJ2-7; weak D call: TRBD1 (6 bases). Germline CDR1 and CDR2: SGHKS and YYEKEE (reference sequence). V gave up 2 bases and J gave up 2 bases, with 11 bases separating them. This CDR3 spans 14 amino acids. Written as DNA, the CDR3 is TGTGCCAGCAGCTTTTCGGCAGGGGCCTACGAGCAGTACTTC. This codes for CASSFSAGAYEQYF.

The chain uses TRBV6-1 and TRBJ2-5; the match to TRBD1 covers 9 bases. The J segment lost 1 base and the V segment lost 4 bases, leaving 7 bases of the junction unmatched. There are 16 residues in the CDR3. CDR1 is MNHNS and CDR2 is SASEGT in the germline V gene. Here the CDR3 DNA reads TGTGCCAGCAGTGCCCCACAGGGGGCTGCCCAAGAGACCCAGTACTTC. Encoded protein: CASSAPQGAAQETQYF.

This rearrangement joins TRBV6-1 to TRBJ2-2; 8 bases agree with TRBD2. J gave up 1 base and V 3 bases, and 4 bases lay outside the gene matches. The CDR3 runs to 16 residues. CDR1 and CDR2 from the germline V gene are MNHNS and SASEGT. The CDR3 here is CASSEHLAGNTGELFF. The CDR3 bases are TGTGCCAGCAGTGAGCACCTAGCGGGGAACACCGGGGAGCTGTTTTTT.

This sequence joins TRBV10-3 and TRBJ1-5; D might be TRBD1 (6 bases). Between the trimmed V and J ends, which lost 10 bases and 3 bases, there was a span of 13 bases. The CDR3 totals 13 residues. The V gene's germline CDR1 is ENHRY and CDR2 SYGVKD. CDR3: CASTGLDNQPQHF. The CDR3 DNA reads as TGTGCCAGCACAGGGTTAGACAATCAGCCCCAGCATTTT.

J is TRBJ2-2 and V is TRBV29-1; TRBD1 aligns across 11 bases. CDR3 length: 16 amino acids. The germline V gene has CDR1 SQVTM and CDR2 ANQGSEA. Trimming removed 4 bases from V and 5 bases from J; junction bases left unmatched: 9. The CDR3 sequence is CSVASAGTGGTGELFF. CDR3 sequence (DNA): TGCAGCGTTGCTTCCGCCGGGACAGGGGGTACCGGGGAGCTGTTTTTT.

The V call is TRBV6-5, the J call TRBJ2-7; D gene unclear. CDR3 size: 13 residues. Trimming left V 4 bases short and J 0 bases short, with 7 bases between. CDR1 MNHEY and CDR2 SVGAGI come from the germline V gene. In nucleotides, the CDR3 is TGTGCCAGCAGTTCAGAAAGCTCCTACGAGCAGTACTTC. Encoded protein: CASSSESSYEQYF.

V gene TRBV19 combines with J gene TRBJ2-1; possibly TRBD1 for D (6 bases). Germline V gives CDR1 LNHDA, CDR2 SQIVND (reference sequence). Deletions cut 7 bases from V and 8 bases from J, with 18 bases between. CDR3 length equals 14 residues. This CDR3 is CASTLGAGWYEQFF. The CDR3 DNA is TGTGCCAGTACCCTGGGGGCAGGGTGGTATGAGCAGTTCTTC.

This rearrangement joins TRBV3-1 (or the pseudogene TRBV3-2) to TRBJ2-7; no firm D call. The CDR3 length is 11 residues. V lost 5 bases to trimming and J lost 1 base, with 3 bases between them. The germline V gene encodes CDR1 LGHDT and CDR2 YNNKEL (reference sequence). CDR3 in amino acids: CASSSSYEQYF. In nucleotides, the CDR3 is TGTGCCAGCAGCTCTTCCTACGAGCAGTACTTC.

The sample holds one count of this clone. The chain combines TRBV7-2 with TRBJ1-1; TRBD1 is a possible D gene (6 bases). The germline CDR1 and CDR2 sequences are SGHTA and FQGNSA. The CDR3 has 13 residues. Between the trimmed V and J ends, which lost 5 bases and 8 bases, there was a span of 15 bases. This CDR3 reads CASSAGTGGEAFF. DNA for the CDR3: TGTGCCAGCAGCGCCGGGACGGGGGGCGAAGCTTTCTTT. Full variable domain (rest looked up from reference TRBV7-2 and TRBJ1-1): GAGVSQSPSNKVTEKGKDVELRCDPISGHTALYWYRQSLGQGLEFLIYFQGNSAPDKSGLPSDRFSAERTGGSVSTLTIQRTQQEDSAVYLCASSAGTGGEAFFGQGTRLTVV.

The V and J genes are TRBV4-3 and TRBJ2-3; D remains unclear. Germline V CDR1 and CDR2: LGHNA, YSLEER. The ends were cut back, 1 base at V and 1 base at J, with 9 bases in the middle. The CDR3 totals 15 residues. The CDR3 bases are TGCGCCAGCAGCCAAGGGCCGATCGGCACAGATACGCAGTATTTT. This gives the protein CASSQGPIGTDTQYF.